This T cell receptor beta chain appears in the sequencing data of a study of a mutant IDH1 vaccine in newly diagnosed glioma. Study context: It was radiotherapy, temozolomide, or both that patients received previously, with most receiving both. Study observations and caveats: In 93.3% of patients, immune responses induced by the vaccine occurred.

Data came from immunoSEQ multiplex PCR; TCRdb stores just in-frame clones and leaves some out. The sample shows about 34,000 clones, 60% to 85% of them seen only once. Germline CDR1 is MGHDK and CDR2 is SYGVNS. The length of the CDR3 is 16 residues. V was trimmed by 4 bases and J by 0 bases, leaving 12 bases between them. This clone showed up just once. Its specificity is not known. The time point: baseline, week 1 (first vaccination visit). Regarding treatment: pre-vaccination baseline after standard-of-care therapy. J is TRBJ1-4 and V is TRBV25-1; a weak D match, TRBD1 (6 bases). The clonotype originates from a man over 45 with glioma. Some clones in this sample may be carry-over from other donors' samples. Specimen: peripheral blood mononuclear cells (PBMCs), collected from a glioma patient treated with radiotherapy, temozolomide or both. The CDR3 nucleotides read TGTGCCAGCAGTGGGGGGCAACAGGCAACTAATGAAAAACTGTTTTTT. Protein sequence: CASSGGQQATNEKLFF.